The 8 T cell receptor beta chains in this list originate from one sample, sequenced in a study of cytomegalovirus exposure and HLA in healthy donors. Sequencing was performed with immunoSEQ multiplex PCR; in TCRdb, only in-frame clones are kept and a portion is missing. The table records 260,000 or so clones, 90% of them present only once. Sequenced sample: PBMCs. The receptor source for this set is a woman aged 25 to 39 in good health and CMV-seronegative.

This chain connects TRBV7-9 to TRBJ2-1; D is uncertain. Trimming took 5 bases from V and 9 from J, leaving 8 bases between them. Germline CDR1 is SEHNR and CDR2 is FQNEAQ (reference sequence). The CDR3 sequence is 11 residues long. CDR3 loop: CASSHPGEQFF. CDR3 nucleotide sequence: TGTGCCAGCAGCCACCCCGGTGAGCAGTTCTTC.

This clone was counted between two and nine times. The chain has TRBV6-4 and TRBJ1-1, with 7 bases identical to TRBD1. Germline trimming cut 6 bases from V and 4 bases from J; bases unmatched to any gene: 11. Germline CDR1 reads MRHNA; CDR2 reads SNTAGT. The length of the CDR3 is 15 residues. CDR3 protein: CASRPRQGAGTEAFF. The CDR3 DNA follows: TGTGCCAGCAGACCCCGACAGGGTGCAGGCACTGAAGCTTTCTTT.

This sequence joins TRBV9 and TRBJ2-5; the match to TRBD2 covers 10 bases. V gave up 0 bases and J gave up 5 bases; unmatched junction bases: 10. The CDR3 loop spans 17 amino acids. The germline gives CDR1 SGDLS, CDR2 YYNGEE. The CDR3, as DNA: TGTGCCAGCAGCGTAGGAAGCGGGAGGGCCGGGTTGGAGACCCAGTACTTC. Protein: CASSVGSGRAGLETQYF.

The chain uses TRBV19 and TRBJ2-7, with 11 positions matching TRBD2. The CDR3 consists of 16 residues. The ends lost 5 bases at V and 3 bases at J; junction bases unmatched: 9. The germline V gene has CDR1 LNHDA and CDR2 SQIVND (reference sequence). The CDR3 DNA sequence: TGTGCCAGTAGTCCTTCTTCCGGGACTAGCGGCTACGAGCAGTACTTC. It yields the protein CASSPSSGTSGYEQYF.

This chain links TRBV1 with TRBJ1-1; TRBD1 reflects the table's D call only, with no check against the DNA. TRBV1 is recorded as a pseudogene. This CDR3 comprises 16 residues. DNA of the CDR3: TGCACCAGCAGCCAAGATGACAGGTCTCCTTCCTCTGAAGCTTTCTTT. Translating gives CTSSQDDRSPSSEAFF.

The gene calls are TRBV19 and TRBJ2-7, with 10 bases lining up with TRBD1. The length of the CDR3 is 14 residues. V gave up 3 bases and J gave up 3 bases; unmatched junction bases: 2. CDR1 and CDR2 from the germline V gene are LNHDA and SQIVND (reference sequence). CDR3 nucleotides: TGTGCCAGTAGTATGGGGACAGGGGACTACGAGCAGTACTTC. Its translation: CASSMGTGDYEQYF.

J is TRBJ2-7 and V is TRBV6-6; D perhaps matches TRBD2 (6 bases). The CDR3 covers 13 residues. The germline V and J ends were trimmed by 6 bases and 6 bases, with 15 bases remaining between them. Germline CDR1 MNHNY, CDR2 SVGAGI (reference sequence). CDR3 DNA: TGTGCCAGCAGCAAAAGCGGGCCGGGCGAGCAGTACTTC. Its translation: CASSKSGPGEQYF.

The CDR3 is CASSALNPGEQFF. CDR3 DNA: TGTGCCAGCAGCGCCCTCAACCCGGGTGAGCAGTTCTTC. The chain couples TRBV7-9 to TRBJ2-1, with D hard to call. Germline CDR1 and CDR2: SEHNR and FQNEAQ (reference sequence). This CDR3 region has 13 residues. Trimming shortened V by 5 bases and J by 9 bases, and 14 bases separated the two germline ends.